This TCR beta chain was sequenced in a study of blood T cells in healthy people across ages. Study in general: Per two T cells, template switching captured roughly one barcoded beta molecule.

The study, taken as a whole, reports: With unsorted PBMCs, a conclusive comparison of naive versus antigen-experienced cells was not possible. Possibly confounding the expanded clonotype changes was the fact that donor CMV status was unknown.

V was shortened by 4 bases and J by 5 bases, with 9 bases between the two germline ends. The CDR3 is 13 amino acids. Germline V gives CDR1 DFQATT, CDR2 SNEGSKA (reference sequence). This clonotype has a single count. Its antigen is still unknown. A J-beta primer mix and a sample-barcoded 5' primer were used in a second PCR of roughly 6 to 12 cycles. A template-switch adaptor that had 12 random nucleotides put a tag on each cDNA molecule. TCRdb redid the calling of the 5' RACE reads with MiXCR, one entry per CDR3 protein. The sample yields roughly 800,000 distinct CDR3 sequences, 58% seen once. The sample consisted of blood. The receptor was derived from a man younger than 45 in good health. The rearrangement joins TRBV20-1 to TRBJ1-6; D is perhaps TRBD1 (6 bases). The CDR3 here is CSAKDSNNSPLHF. The CDR3 bases are TGCAGTGCTAAGGACAGCAATAATTCACCCCTCCACTTT.